This T cell receptor (beta chain) emerged from a study of shared clonotypes between healthy human individuals. Study outcomes and limitations: Estimated clonotype richness was generally higher in naive than memory subsets.

Here immunoSEQ multiplex PCR was the method, and the copy in TCRdb shows in-frame clones only, minus some. The table records some 2.3 million clones, 85% to 95% of them present only once. Trimming took 0 bases from V and 5 from J, leaving 4 bases between them. Germline V gives CDR1 SNHLY, CDR2 FYNNEI. This CDR3 contains 13 residues. As for this clone: The target antigen is unknown. At the DNA level, this CDR3 is encoded by other sequences in the same sample as well.

Sequenced input: naive CD4+ T cells from PBMCs. Subset reported: CD45RA+ positively selected. The chain employs TRBV2 and TRBJ2-2; D unclear. The TCR was taken from a man aged 18 to 30 in good health. Some clones in this sample may be carry-over from other donors' samples. The CDR3 nucleotides are TGTGCCAGCAGTGAAGCGGGTACCGGGGAGCTGTTTTTT. Translation: CASSEAGTGELFF.